These 13 T cell receptor beta chains share one sample of origin, sequenced in a study of PD-1 blockade in mismatch repair-deficient tumors (dated by TCRdb to 2016 to 2017). Explained via the paper, the time point label denotes: peripheral blood 12 weeks after first pembrolizumab dose. The library was obtained by the immunoSEQ multiplex PCR assay. Not all clones reach the TCRdb copy of this immuneACCESS table, which keeps in-frame sequences only. Checked studies attribute under half of the gap to unresolved V genes and leave the rest unexplained. Here the sample has roughly 25,000 clones; approximately 83% occur a single time. Around 20% of the sample rests with the top ten. This specimen consisted of peripheral blood, obtained 12 weeks after starting pembrolizumab. These TCRs come from an adult with mismatch repair-deficient cancer.

The chain joins TRBV30 to TRBJ2-6; 7 bases line up with TRBD1. V dropped 4 bases and J dropped 1; count of bases not matched to a gene: 10. The CDR3 is 17 amino acids. The germline gives CDR1 GTSNPN, CDR2 SVGIG (reference sequence). The CDR3 DNA sequence: TGTGCCTGGAAAGCGGACAGGCGTGGGTCTGGGGCCAACGTCCTGACTTTC. Translation: CAWKADRRGSGANVLTF.

The rearrangement uses TRBV10-1 and TRBJ2-5; 8 bases are a match to TRBD2. Trimming at V came to 9 bases and at J to 4 bases, leaving 7 bases not matched to a gene. The CDR3 loop spans 13 amino acids. Germline loops: CDR1 WNHNN, CDR2 SYGVQD (reference sequence). CDR3 DNA sequence: TGCGCCAGTAAAGCGGGAGCCGGAGAGACCCAGTACTTC. Its translation: CASKAGAGETQYF.

As regards this clone: Other DNA variants within this sample encode the same CDR3. The V gene is TRBV18, the J gene TRBJ2-7; 9 bases map to TRBD1. With 1 base clipped from V and 4 bases from J, the junction kept 2 bases outside the gene matches. The CDR3 is made up of 14 amino acids. CDR1 is KGHSH, CDR2 LQKENI, per germline. The CDR3 DNA sequence: TGTGCCAGCTCACCACGACAGGGGGTATACGAGCAGTACTTC. Protein sequence: CASSPRQGVYEQYF.

The V gene is TRBV5-4, the J gene TRBJ2-7, with a tentative D call TRBD1 (5 bases). From germline, CDR1 is SGHNT and CDR2 YYREEE (reference sequence). Trimming removed 4 bases at V and 3 bases at J, with 8 bases between. The length of the CDR3 is 12 residues. For the CDR3, the DNA is TGTGCCAGCAGCCAGGACAACTACGAGCAGTACTTC. It codes for CASSQDNYEQYF.

Only one count was recorded for this clone. V gene TRBV11-2 combines with J gene TRBJ2-6; D is unclear. CDR1 is SGHAT and CDR2 is FQNNGV in the germline V gene. V was cut by 3 bases and J by 0 bases, with 18 bases left in between. The CDR3 contains 19 residues. The CDR3 sequence is CASSFTKWTAVSGANVLTF. DNA for the CDR3: TGTGCCAGCAGCTTCACAAAATGGACGGCGGTCTCTGGGGCCAACGTCCTGACTTTC.

The V call is TRBV18, the J call TRBJ1-1, with unresolved D. V lost 3 bases to trimming and J lost 1 base, with 6 bases between them. The germline V gene encodes CDR1 KGHSH and CDR2 LQKENI. The CDR3 sequence is 13 residues long. The CDR3 loop is CASSPDENTEAFF. DNA of the CDR3: TGTGCCAGCTCACCGGACGAGAACACTGAAGCTTTCTTT.

This sequence joins TRBV27 and TRBJ1-1; no reliable D call. This CDR3 contains 13 residues. Germline lookup yields CDR1 MNHEY and CDR2 SMNVEV (reference sequence). V lost 1 base, J lost 7 bases, and 10 bases lay in between. CDR3 DNA: TGTGCCAGCAGTTTATTGGGTGGAGATGAAGCTTTCTTT. Encoded protein: CASSLLGGDEAFF.

This clone turned up a few times. The V call is TRBV7-9, the J call TRBJ2-7, with TRBD2 matching over 8 bases. The CDR3 covers 13 residues. Losses at the gene ends were 3 bases for V and 3 bases for J; bases not matched to a gene: 1. CDR1 SEHNR and CDR2 FQNEAQ come from the germline V gene (reference sequence). The CDR3 sequence: CASSFTSGYEQYF. DNA of the CDR3: TGTGCCAGCAGCTTTACTAGCGGCTACGAGCAGTACTTC.

This clone was seen a few times. The rearrangement links TRBV2 to TRBJ1-5; 8 nucleotides match TRBD1. The CDR3 is made up of 13 amino acids. Germline assignment: CDR1 SNHLY and CDR2 FYNNEI. Trimming cost V 8 bases and J 7 bases; bases outside gene matches: 7. The chain's CDR3 is CASQSTGGQPQHF. DNA of the CDR3: TGTGCCAGCCAAAGCACAGGGGGACAGCCCCAGCATTTT.

The chain employs TRBV6-6 and TRBJ2-5; a weak D match, TRBD1 (6 bases). The germline CDR1 and CDR2 sequences are MNHNY and SVGAGI (reference sequence). The CDR3 has 12 residues. The V end was cut by 2 bases, the J end by 5 bases, with 6 bases between. The CDR3 DNA reads as TGTGCCAGCAGTTACAGGGGGGAGACCCAGTACTTC. Translating gives CASSYRGETQYF.

The chain recombines TRBV4-3 with TRBJ1-1; the match to TRBD1 covers 7 bases. V lost 4 bases to trimming and J lost 4 bases; unmatched junction nucleotides: 6. The CDR3 extends over 14 amino acids. The germline V gene encodes CDR1 LGHNA and CDR2 YSLEER. CDR3 in DNA: TGCGCCAGCAGCCGCAACCGGGACAGCACTGAAGCTTTCTTT. Its translation: CASSRNRDSTEAFF.

V usage is TRBV5-6 and J usage is TRBJ2-1; the D gene is possibly TRBD1 (5 bases). V was trimmed by 2 bases and J by 7 bases, leaving 13 bases between them. The V gene's germline CDR1 is SGHDT and CDR2 YYEEEE. The CDR3 has 14 amino acids. This CDR3 reads CASSFGWTKNEQFF. CDR3 DNA sequence: TGTGCCAGCAGCTTTGGCTGGACAAAAAATGAGCAGTTCTTC.

V usage is TRBV30 and J usage is TRBJ2-3; D is uncertain. The V and J ends lost 0 bases and 6 bases respectively, with 7 bases between them. The CDR3 totals 12 residues. Germline V CDR1 and CDR2: GTSNPN, SVGIG (reference sequence). The CDR3 sequence is CAWSVLVDTQYF. Here the CDR3 DNA reads TGTGCCTGGAGTGTACTGGTGGATACGCAGTATTTT. The full variable domain, in which reference TRBV30 and TRBJ2-3 provide the parts outside the CDR3, is SQTIHQWPATLVQPVGSPLSLECTVEGTSNPNLYWYRQAAGRGLQLLFYSVGIGQISSEVPQNLSASRPQDRQFILSSKKLLLSDSGFYLCAWSVLVDTQYFGPGTRLTVL.